This TCR beta chain is drawn from a study of post-analysis software for immune sequencing data (dated by TCRdb to between 2015 and 2016). Broadly, across the study: Relapsing-remitting, secondary progressive and progressive-relapsing multiple sclerosis were recorded as disease courses, and subtype annotation was lacking for some patients. The patient repertoires were set against under 12 previously published healthy control repertoires from donors whose ages ranged from roughly 6 to 26 years. A subset of samples was prepared in parallel using single-end sample barcoding, then pooled and co-amplified after Illumina adapter ligation.

Beyond this particular receptor, the publication reports: Significantly higher frequencies in patients than in controls were found for five TRBV segments, including TRBV5-6, TRBV5-1 and TRBV20-1. The multiple sclerosis patient group was slightly younger than the control group. Compared with controls, multiple sclerosis patients had significantly lower normalized Chao1 diversity, a finding suggesting substantial peripheral T-cell clonal expansion. Direct clustering with F measure showed strong co-clustering of samples prepared in the same batch, prompting a batch-effect correction.

TCR beta repertoires were profiled from peripheral blood of roughly 13 young patients with multiple sclerosis to demonstrate the VDJtools post-analysis software. The multiple sclerosis patients were children and adolescents between roughly 6 and 16 years of age. The CDR1 and CDR2 encoded by the germline V gene are SGDLS and YYNGEE. Measured from the cysteine to the phenylalanine, the CDR3 is 13 residues long. Here the CDR3 DNA is all that survives: 39 bases in frame from base 1. Library generation was performed with PCR. TCRdb names Illumina HiSeq 2500 as the instrument used. Unique molecular identifiers were incorporated into TCR beta cDNA libraries to reduce PCR and sequencing biases. Every 1 to 10 million input T cells yielded about 500,000 cDNA molecules, meaning each molecule approximated one T cell. The patient libraries were prepared and sequenced with the same protocol used for the earlier healthy control dataset. Samples belonging to the same batch were prepared together, multiplexed and sequenced on a shared HiSeq lane. The study's processing was this. Raw barcoded reads were processed with MIGEC, discarding single-read molecular identifier groups before consensus assembly and CDR3 extraction. VDJtools was used for post-analysis of the clonotype tables, with diversity normalized by down-sampling every dataset to the smallest sample size. Repertoire overlap clustering matched CDR3 amino acid but not nucleotide sequences to correct batch-related cross-sample contamination. TCRdb handled the public reads itself, with Q25 trimming in fastp and clone calling in MiXCR, and kept productive beta chains. Under each unique CDR3 protein, matching rows form one entry showing the most common genes and DNA. TCRdb, not the original authors, processed these V and J calls. Counted in this sample were approximately 180,000 distinct CDR3 sequences; 30% of them appeared once. The ten largest clones take up about 1.6% of the sample.

To note about this clonotype: Its antigen is not yet known. One end of the junction fails to match germline, which may point to a read error.

Sequencing used blood. The V and J segments used are TRBV9 and TRBJ2-1; too little of a D gene remains to name it. The clonotype was recovered from a girl aged 5-17 years with multiple sclerosis. The CDR3 loop reads CANSVEIDNEQFF. The DNA sequence is given as TGTGCCAACAGCGTAGAAATCGACAATGAGCAGTTCTTC.